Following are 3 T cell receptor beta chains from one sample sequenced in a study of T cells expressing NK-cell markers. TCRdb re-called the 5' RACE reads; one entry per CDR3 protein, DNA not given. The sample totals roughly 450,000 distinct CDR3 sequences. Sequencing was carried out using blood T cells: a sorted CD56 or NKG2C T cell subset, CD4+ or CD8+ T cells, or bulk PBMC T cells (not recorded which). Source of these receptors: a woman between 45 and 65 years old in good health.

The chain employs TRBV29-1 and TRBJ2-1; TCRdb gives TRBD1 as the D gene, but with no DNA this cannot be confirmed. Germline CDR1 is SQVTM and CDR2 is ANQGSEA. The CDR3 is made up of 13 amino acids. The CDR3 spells CSSWTVSYNEQFF.

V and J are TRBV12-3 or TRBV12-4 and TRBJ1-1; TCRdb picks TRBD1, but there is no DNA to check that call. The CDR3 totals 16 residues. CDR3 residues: CASTHSPGTGNTEAFF.

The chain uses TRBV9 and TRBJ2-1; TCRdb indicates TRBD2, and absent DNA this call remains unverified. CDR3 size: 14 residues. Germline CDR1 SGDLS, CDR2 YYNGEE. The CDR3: CASSVDVQRGRQFF.